A selection of T cell receptor beta chains follows, all from one sample in a study of blood T cell repertoires in COVID-19. Assay: immunoSEQ multiplex PCR; the TCRdb copy retains only in-frame clones and omits some. The data contain approximately 260,000 clones, 85% to 90% of them singletons. Sequencing used PBMCs or T cells enriched from blood (not recorded which). The source is a woman between 55 and 75 years old who had recovered from COVID-19. The CDR3 runs from the conserved cysteine through the conserved F or W. The D gene is left open where the match is weak. A clone size is listed for some rows: how often the clone was seen (once, few, many), or a class if it is expanded.

clone_size	d_call	v_call	j_call	cdr3_aa	cdr3_nt
-	TRBD1	TRBV6-5	TRBJ2-4	CASSRDRVGNIQYF	TGTGCCAGCAGCCGGGACAGGGTCGGGAACATTCAGTACTTC
-	-	TRBV5-1	TRBJ2-3	CASSLEGDTDTQYF	TGCGCCAGCAGTCTAGAGGGGGACACAGATACGCAGTATTTT
-	-	TRBV5-1	TRBJ2-5	CASSFSGQETQYF	TGCGCCAGCAGCTTTAGCGGTCAAGAGACCCAGTACTTC
-	-	TRBV4-1	TRBJ2-7	CASSQDPGGGEQYF	TGCGCCAGCAGCCAAGATCCCGGGGGTGGCGAGCAGTACTTC
-	-	TRBV10-3	TRBJ2-7	CAISEGGSLYEQYF	TGTGCCATCAGTGAAGGGGGTTCCCTCTACGAGCAGTACTTC
-	TRBD1	TRBV20-1	TRBJ2-7	CSASPGQGTFYEQYF	TGCAGTGCTAGTCCGGGACAGGGGACCTTCTACGAGCAGTACTTC
-	TRBD2	TRBV10-2	TRBJ2-1	CASSPGTSGLNEQFF	TGCGCCAGCAGCCCCGGGACTAGCGGACTTAATGAGCAGTTCTTC
-	-	TRBV30	TRBJ1-6	CAWSVRMGRVGPLHF	TGTGCCTGGAGTGTACGTATGGGCAGGGTGGGACCCCTCCACTTT
-	-	TRBV28	TRBJ2-7	CASSLEGGGYEQYF	TGTGCCAGCAGCTTAGAGGGCGGTGGATACGAGCAGTACTTC
-	TRBD1	TRBV7-9	TRBJ1-1	CASTQGVNTEAFF	TGTGCCAGCACTCAGGGGGTGAACACTGAAGCTTTCTTT
once	-	TRBV20-1	TRBJ2-7	CSAITAYEQYF	TGCAGTGCTATAACGGCCTACGAGCAGTACTTC
few	TRBD2	TRBV2	TRBJ2-1	CASRRLAGSYNEQFF	TGTGCCAGCAGGCGACTAGCGGGGTCCTACAATGAGCAGTTCTTC
-	TRBD1	TRBV28	TRBJ1-6	CASNSGTVNSPLHF	TGTGCCAGTAACTCCGGGACAGTGAATTCACCCCTCCACTTT
-	TRBD2	TRBV19	TRBJ2-6	CASSIDRGAGANVLTF	TGTGCCAGTAGTATAGATCGGGGGGCTGGGGCCAACGTCCTGACTTTC
-	TRBD2	TRBV6-5	TRBJ2-7	CASRVGGSYEQYF	TGTGCCAGCAGGGTGGGGGGGTCCTACGAGCAGTACTTC
-	-	TRBV28	TRBJ1-2	CASSFREYGYTF	TGTGCCAGCAGTTTCCGAGAGTATGGCTACACCTTC
-	TRBD1	TRBV10-1	TRBJ1-3	CASGTGSGNTIYF	TGCGCCAGCGGGACAGGCTCTGGAAACACCATATATTTT
-	TRBD2	TRBV11-2	TRBJ2-2	CASSFPGEGTGELFF	TGTGCCAGCAGCTTTCCGGGGGAGGGTACCGGGGAGCTGTTTTTT
once	TRBD1	TRBV19	TRBJ2-7	CASSIWTGSNEQYF	TGTGCCAGTAGTATCTGGACAGGGTCCAACGAGCAGTACTTC
-	-	TRBV7-8	TRBJ2-1	CASSRGGGIEQFF	TGTGCCAGCAGCCGAGGGGGGGGTATCGAGCAGTTCTTC
-	TRBD1	TRBV3-1/TRBV3-2	TRBJ2-7	CASSQGTGAAYEQYF	TGTGCCAGCAGCCAAGGGACAGGGGCGGCCTACGAGCAGTACTTC
-	-	TRBV6-5	TRBJ2-7	CASSFSYGSAEQYF	TGTGCCAGCAGTTTCTCGTACGGGTCGGCCGAGCAGTACTTC
-	-	TRBV11-2	TRBJ1-4	CASSWSGGGSEKLFF	TGTGCCAGCAGCTGGTCCGGGGGAGGTAGTGAAAAACTGTTTTTT
-	-	TRBV9	TRBJ1-3	CASSPSGVNSGNTIYF	TGTGCCAGCAGCCCTTCGGGGGTGAACTCTGGAAACACCATATATTTT
-	-	TRBV28	TRBJ1-4	CASSEPQAQTLNEKLFF	TGTGCCAGCAGTGAACCACAGGCCCAGACGCTTAATGAAAAACTGTTTTTT
-	-	TRBV5-1	TRBJ2-1	CASSLVGGVYNEQFF	TGCGCCAGCAGCTTGGTCGGCGGAGTATACAATGAGCAGTTCTTC
-	TRBD2	TRBV6-5	TRBJ2-2	CASSPAGVGELFF	TGTGCCAGCAGTCCAGCGGGGGTTGGGGAGCTGTTTTTT
-	TRBD1	TRBV28	TRBJ1-2	CASSPRTGVRNYGYTF	TGTGCCAGCAGTCCTCGGACAGGGGTTAGGAACTATGGCTACACCTTC
once	-	TRBV30	TRBJ1-2	CAWSPRQINYGYTF	TGTGCCTGGAGTCCCAGACAGATTAACTATGGCTACACCTTC
-	-	TRBV10-1	TRBJ2-7	CASSVGHSYEQYF	TGCGCCAGCAGCGTCGGACACTCCTACGAGCAGTACTTC
-	-	TRBV5-6	TRBJ2-2	CASSLALLADTGELFF	TGTGCCAGCAGCTTGGCCTTACTAGCAGACACCGGGGAGCTGTTTTTT
-	TRBD2	TRBV30	TRBJ2-7	CAWTGLAETYEQYF	TGTGCCTGGACCGGACTAGCTGAGACCTACGAGCAGTACTTC
-	-	TRBV24-1	TRBJ1-2	CATTRVSYGYTF	TGTGCCACAACACGGGTTAGCTATGGCTACACCTTC
-	-	TRBV28	TRBJ2-1	CASSQGQGYYNEQFF	TGTGCCAGCAGTCAGGGTCAAGGGTACTACAATGAGCAGTTCTTC
-	-	TRBV27	TRBJ2-1	CASSWVGARPTGNEQFF	TGTGCCAGCAGTTGGGTCGGCGCCCGCCCTACGGGGAATGAGCAGTTCTTC
-	-	TRBV29-1	TRBJ1-1	CSVVVGSNTEAFF	TGCAGCGTTGTGGTGGGCTCGAACACTGAAGCTTTCTTT
-	-	TRBV27	TRBJ2-7	CASSLIGAYEQYF	TGTGCCAGCAGTTTGATAGGAGCCTACGAGCAGTACTTC
-	-	TRBV2	TRBJ1-2	CASLELGGIYGYTF	TGTGCCAGCTTAGAACTGGGGGGAATATATGGCTACACCTTC
-	-	TRBV30	TRBJ2-1	CAGQTRSPYNEQFF	TGTGCCGGGCAAACACGGTCCCCCTACAATGAGCAGTTCTTC
-	TRBD2	TRBV5-1	TRBJ2-3	CASSLQRESSTQYF	TGCGCCAGCAGCTTGCAGCGGGAGAGCAGTACGCAGTATTTT
once	-	TRBV28	TRBJ2-7	CASRQEESSYEQYF	TGTGCCAGCAGGCAAGAGGAAAGCTCCTACGAGCAGTACTTC
-	TRBD1	TRBV18	TRBJ1-3	CASSQDRGPGNTIYF	TGTGCCAGCTCACAGGACAGGGGGCCTGGAAACACCATATATTTT
once	TRBD1	TRBV6-5	TRBJ1-5	CASSRDSYSNQPQHF	TGTGCCAGCAGCAGGGACAGTTATAGCAATCAGCCCCAGCATTTT
-	-	TRBV28	TRBJ1-3	CASSLGGRGGNTIYF	TGTGCCAGCAGTTTAGGGGGGAGAGGAGGAAACACCATATATTTT
-	-	TRBV25-1	TRBJ2-2	CASSDISAGELFF	TGTGCCAGCAGTGATATAAGCGCCGGGGAGCTGTTTTTT
-	TRBD1	TRBV27	TRBJ1-2	CASSLSDRGQGGYTF	TGTGCCAGCAGTTTATCGGACAGGGGGCAAGGTGGCTACACCTTC
once	TRBD1	TRBV10-2	TRBJ2-7	CATRQGANEQYF	TGCGCCACCCGACAGGGGGCCAACGAGCAGTACTTC